What follows are 14 T cell receptor beta chains derived from one specimen sequenced in a study of OX40 agonist ivuxolimab in advanced cancers. The library was produced with the immunoSEQ multiplex PCR assay. TCRdb provides this immuneACCESS table in a form limited to in-frame rearrangements. Some clones are lacking; in checked studies, under half of them reflect an unresolved V gene, and why the rest are absent is not known. The sample table contains fewer than 85,000 clones; only one count was recorded for approximately 82% of them. Of the sample, around 5% falls within the top ten clones. Material: CD4+ or CD8+ T cells sorted from blood, obtained in a trial of the OX40 agonist ivuxolimab. The receptors were gathered from an adult with an advanced solid tumor such as melanoma, head and neck, liver or kidney cancer.

The chain carries TRBV29-1 and TRBJ2-1; D is tentatively TRBD1 or TRBD2 (5 bases each). The CDR3 has 13 amino acids. Per the germline V gene, CDR1 is SQVTM and CDR2 is ANQGSEA. V was clipped by 8 bases and J by 7 bases, with 18 bases between them. CDR3 sequence reads: CSHLPGRGNEQFF. CDR3 bases: TGCAGCCATCTTCCGGGACGGGGAAATGAGCAGTTCTTC.

A single count supports this clone. V usage is TRBV7-9 and J usage is TRBJ1-3; TRBD1 is a possible D gene (5 bases). With 5 bases removed from V and 1 base from J, the gap between germline ends came to 9 bases. The CDR3 has 14 residues. Germline CDR1 reads SEHNR; CDR2 reads FQNEAQ (reference sequence). The CDR3 reads CASSPGTSGNTIYF. In DNA, the CDR3 is TGTGCCAGCAGCCCAGGGACGTCTGGAAACACCATATATTTT.

This sequence joins TRBV18 and TRBJ2-7; no clear D gene. The CDR3 extends over 15 amino acids. Germline V gene lookup returns CDR1 KGHSH and CDR2 LQKENI. V dropped 4 bases and J dropped 2 bases, with 15 bases sitting between them. The DNA for the CDR3 is TGTGCCAGCTCACTCAACCGGGCCAAAACCTACGAGCAGTACTTC. This translates into CASSLNRAKTYEQYF.

The chain employs TRBV28 and TRBJ1-5, with D possibly being TRBD1 (6 bases). Germline assignment: CDR1 MDHEN and CDR2 SYDVKM. The CDR3 sequence is 13 residues long. Trimming took 6 bases from V and 7 from J, leaving 13 bases between them. In nucleotides, the CDR3 is TGTGCCAGCAGCCAGGGGTCCAGGCAGCCCCAGCATTTT. Protein: CASSQGSRQPQHF.

The rearrangement uses TRBV27 and TRBJ1-6; D gene uncertain. The CDR3 has 13 amino acids. Trimming removed 8 bases from V and 11 bases from J, with 16 bases in between. Germline V gene sequence: CDR1 MNHEY, CDR2 SMNVEV (reference sequence). CDR3 sequence: CASGDASGAPLHF. The CDR3 DNA follows: TGTGCCAGCGGCGACGCCTCTGGAGCACCCCTCCACTTT.

This clone was detected only a few times. The rearrangement joins TRBV6-1 to TRBJ1-2; no reliable D call. Looked up from germline, CDR1 is MNHNS and CDR2 is SASEGT. This CDR3 has 12 residues. V shed 6 bases and J shed 5 bases, with 10 bases lying between them. The CDR3 sequence is CASRAADYGYTF. The CDR3 bases are TGTGCCAGCAGGGCCGCAGATTATGGCTACACCTTC.

The rearrangement joins TRBV9 to TRBJ2-3; 10 nucleotides line up with TRBD2. The CDR3 runs to 20 residues. The J segment lost 7 bases and the V segment lost 0 bases, leaving 20 bases of the junction unmatched. CDR1 is SGDLS and CDR2 is YYNGEE in the germline V gene. For the CDR3, the DNA is TGTGCCAGCAGCGTAGGGGCTAGCGGGAGAGGAGCCGTTACCTACCATACGCAGTATTTT. Translating gives CASSVGASGRGAVTYHTQYF.

The chain couples TRBV9 to TRBJ1-4, with TRBD1 matching 9 bases. Germline assignment: CDR1 SGDLS and CDR2 YYNGEE. V lost 4 bases, J lost 4 bases, and 14 bases stayed unmatched. The CDR3 loop spans 18 amino acids. This CDR3 reads CASSPKIGGDRVNEKLFF. CDR3 DNA sequence: TGTGCCAGCAGCCCTAAGATTGGGGGGGACAGGGTTAATGAAAAACTGTTTTTT.

V usage is TRBV27 and J usage is TRBJ2-3; D not resolved. Trimming shortened V by 5 bases and J by 3 bases, and 12 bases separated the two germline ends. This CDR3 has 14 amino acids. The germline gives CDR1 MNHEY, CDR2 SMNVEV (reference sequence). CDR3 DNA: TGTGCCAGCAGTGGGCCCCGAAAAACAGATACGCAGTATTTT. Translating it yields CASSGPRKTDTQYF.

This rearrangement joins TRBV7-2 to TRBJ2-1, with 10 bases that match TRBD2. The CDR3 is made up of 19 amino acids. Trimming took 4 bases from V and 8 from J; bases not matched to a gene: 20. The germline V gene encodes CDR1 SGHTA and CDR2 FQGNSA. In nucleotides, the CDR3 is TGTGCCAGCAGCTCCCGGCTGATCCCAGGGAGCGGGGGGGCCTATGAGCAGTTCTTC. It codes for CASSSRLIPGSGGAYEQFF.

DNA for the CDR3: TGTGCCAGCAGCGGGTCCGGGACACGCAATGAGCAGTTCTTC. Translation gives CASSGSGTRNEQFF. V usage is TRBV5-4 and J usage is TRBJ2-1; perhaps TRBD1 as D (6 bases). Germline CDR1 SGHNT, CDR2 YYREEE (reference sequence). The V and J ends lost 4 bases and 6 bases respectively, with 14 bases between them. The CDR3 spans 14 residues.

This chain joins TRBV25-1 and TRBJ2-3, with TRBD2 as a possible D gene (5 bases). This CDR3 spans 15 amino acids. Trimming removed 3 bases at V and 2 bases at J, with 12 bases between. Germline values: CDR1 MGHDK, CDR2 SYGVNS. The CDR3 region is CASSEDLQVTDTQYF. CDR3 DNA: TGTGCCAGCAGTGAGGACTTGCAAGTCACAGATACGCAGTATTTT.

The rearrangement uses TRBV28 and TRBJ1-1; D gene unclear. The germline gives CDR1 MDHEN, CDR2 SYDVKM. Trimming took off 2 bases at V and 1 base at J, with 11 bases between the two ends. The length of the CDR3 is 15 residues. This CDR3 reads CASSLTPAQNTEAFF. CDR3 nucleotides: TGTGCCAGCAGTTTAACCCCGGCCCAGAACACTGAAGCTTTCTTT.

The chain couples TRBV15 to TRBJ1-1, with 7 bases matching TRBD1. The CDR3 runs 13 residues. V was clipped by 5 bases and J by 9 bases; unmatched bases: 9. Germline V gene sequence: CDR1 LNHNV, CDR2 YYDKDF (reference sequence). The DNA of the CDR3 is TGTGCCACCAGCCCTTCCGGGACAGCTCAAGCTTTCTTT. It specifies CATSPSGTAQAFF.